The rows below give T cell receptor beta chains drawn from one sample of a study of T cell changes during pregnancy in multiple sclerosis. The data were produced by immunoSEQ multiplex PCR, yet TCRdb's version contains in-frame clones alone and is incomplete. The table has 75,000 to 90,000 clones, about 90% seen once. Sequenced material: PBMCs, taken in the first trimester of pregnancy. Source of these receptors: a female donor in good health, serving as a control in a pregnancy study. Some clones in this sample may be carry-over from other donors' samples. CDR3s include the opening cysteine and the closing phenylalanine or tryptophan. Fields, in order: V gene, clone size, J gene, D gene, CDR3 length, CDR3 protein, CDR3 DNA. A D gene is named only where the DNA matches it firmly. Clone size is not always given. Where it is, it says once, few, many or a class for expanded clones.

v_gene: TRBV5-6
abundance: few
j_gene: TRBJ2-4
d_gene: NA
len: 13
CDR3aa: CASSSGLKNIQYF
CDR3nt: TGTGCCAGCAGCTCGGGACTCAAAAACATTCAGTACTTC

v_gene: TRBV7-9
abundance: NA
j_gene: TRBJ1-1
d_gene: TRBD1
len: 15
CDR3aa: CASSLQGAMNTEAFF
CDR3nt: TGTGCCAGCAGCTTACAGGGGGCGATGAACACTGAAGCTTTCTTT

v_gene: TRBV30
abundance: few
j_gene: TRBJ2-2
d_gene: TRBD1
len: 12
CDR3aa: CAWDTGAGELFF
CDR3nt: TGTGCCTGGGACACAGGGGCCGGGGAGCTGTTTTTT

v_gene: TRBV6-1
abundance: once
j_gene: TRBJ2-3
d_gene: NA
len: 14
CDR3aa: CASMDRGLTDTQYF
CDR3nt: TGTGCCAGCATGGACAGAGGACTCACAGATACGCAGTATTTT

v_gene: TRBV5-6
abundance: NA
j_gene: TRBJ1-2
d_gene: TRBD1
len: 16
CDR3aa: CASSGGGDRLIYGYTF
CDR3nt: TGTGCCAGCAGCGGGGGTGGGGACAGACTAATCTATGGCTACACCTTC

v_gene: TRBV27
abundance: NA
j_gene: TRBJ2-7
d_gene: TRBD1
len: 15
CDR3aa: CASSPKGAWFYEQYF
CDR3nt: TGTGCCAGCAGTCCTAAGGGGGCTTGGTTTTACGAGCAGTACTTC

v_gene: TRBV2
abundance: NA
j_gene: TRBJ1-2
d_gene: TRBD1
len: 15
CDR3aa: CASRRQGTANYGYTF
CDR3nt: TGTGCCAGCAGGCGACAGGGAACAGCTAACTATGGCTACACCTTC

v_gene: TRBV10-3
abundance: NA
j_gene: TRBJ1-1
d_gene: NA
len: 16
CDR3aa: CAISESSGQLNTEAFF
CDR3nt: TGTGCCATCAGTGAGTCATCCGGACAGTTGAACACTGAAGCTTTCTTT

v_gene: TRBV27
abundance: NA
j_gene: TRBJ1-1
d_gene: TRBD1
len: 14
CDR3aa: CASTTRQGRTEAFF
CDR3nt: TGTGCCAGCACCACTAGACAGGGTCGTACTGAAGCTTTCTTT

v_gene: TRBV4-3
abundance: NA
j_gene: TRBJ2-1
d_gene: TRBD2
len: 15
CDR3aa: CASSQVPGGPVEQFF
CDR3nt: TGCGCCAGCAGCCAAGTCCCGGGAGGGCCTGTTGAGCAGTTCTTC

v_gene: TRBV6-5
abundance: NA
j_gene: TRBJ1-6
d_gene: NA
len: 14
CDR3aa: CASTRTDYNSPLHF
CDR3nt: TGTGCCAGCACCAGGACAGACTATAATTCACCCCTCCACTTT